The 27 T cell receptor beta chains below were found in one sample sequenced in a study of shared clonotypes between healthy human individuals. The protocol was immunoSEQ multiplex PCR, while the TCRdb copy is restricted to in-frame clones and leaves out a portion. This table holds roughly 480,000 clones, roughly 85% found once. Source material: PBMCs. These TCRs come from a woman between 40 and 55 years old in good health. Some clones in this sample may be carry-over from other donors' samples.

Only one count was recorded for this clone. The chain has TRBV7-3 and TRBJ2-2, with D possibly being TRBD2 (5 bases). Trimming removed 5 bases from V and 4 bases from J, with 17 bases in between. Per the germline V gene, CDR1 is SGHTA and CDR2 is FQGTGA. The CDR3 is 16 residues long. The CDR3 coding sequence is TGTGCCAGCAGCCCAAAGAGTGGGAGATCCACCGGGGAGCTGTTTTTT. Residues: CASSPKSGRSTGELFF.

The V gene is TRBV11-2, the J gene TRBJ2-7; weak D call: TRBD1 (6 bases). The V gene's germline CDR1 is SGHAT and CDR2 FQNNGV. The CDR3 length is 12 residues. V was trimmed by 5 bases and J by 3 bases, leaving 8 bases between them. The CDR3 DNA follows: TGTGCCAGCAGCCTCAGGGGCTACGAGCAGTACTTC. This encodes CASSLRGYEQYF.

The rearrangement links TRBV6-1 to TRBJ1-1; 7 positions match TRBD1. Unmatched junction bases numbered 6, after V lost 6 bases and J lost 5 bases. The germline V gene has CDR1 MNHNS and CDR2 SASEGT. This CDR3 contains 13 residues. The CDR3 bases are TGTGCCAGCAGCACAGGGGTTTCGACTGAAGCTTTCTTT. Translation gives CASSTGVSTEAFF.

The rearrangement links TRBV6-1 to TRBJ1-3; D is ambiguous. Germline V CDR1 and CDR2: MNHNS, SASEGT. Deletions cut 5 bases from V and 2 bases from J, with 10 bases between. The CDR3 totals 14 residues. The CDR3 loop reads CASSFVVPGNTIYF. For the CDR3, the DNA is TGTGCCAGCAGTTTCGTAGTTCCTGGAAACACCATATATTTT.

This clone was recorded only once. The chain carries TRBV5-1 and TRBJ1-5; 12 nucleotides align to TRBD1. The V gene's germline CDR1 is SGHRS and CDR2 YFSETQ. This CDR3 region has 15 residues. Trimming at V came to 4 bases and at J to 11 bases, leaving 10 bases not matched to a gene. CDR3 sequence reads: CASSPGTGGLGAQHF. As DNA, the CDR3 is TGCGCCAGCAGCCCCGGGACAGGGGGCCTTGGGGCCCAGCATTTT.

The genes are TRBV27 and TRBJ2-7; TRBD1 matches at 7 bases. Germline V gene lookup returns CDR1 MNHEY and CDR2 SMNVEV (reference sequence). This CDR3 contains 14 residues. V was pared by 5 bases and J by 1 base, with 5 bases of the junction left unmatched. The DNA for the CDR3 is TGTGCCAGCAGTCGCCGGGACAGTTCCTACGAGCAGTACTTC. Its translation is CASSRRDSSYEQYF.

The rearrangement uses TRBV28 and TRBJ2-3; TRBD1 matches 7 bases. Germline values: CDR1 MDHEN, CDR2 SYDVKM. Trimming cost V 5 bases and J 9 bases; bases outside gene matches: 11. The CDR3 is 14 amino acids. DNA of the CDR3: TGTGCCAGCAGTCCGCATACAGGGGCGAAGACGCAGTATTTT. It translates to CASSPHTGAKTQYF.

In the case of this clone: This sequence is one base from a far larger clone and is likely a read error. The V and J genes are TRBV6-1 and TRBJ2-7; 9 nucleotides align to TRBD1. The CDR3 spans 15 residues. After removal of 11 bases from V and 2 bases from J, the junction contained 13 bases not matched to a gene. Germline values: CDR1 MNHNS, CDR2 SASEGT. The CDR3 loop is CAAHLRDRETYEQYF. The CDR3 bases are TGTGCCGCGCACCTCCGGGACAGGGAAACCTACGAGCAGTACTTC.

CDR3 in DNA: TGTGCCAGCAGCCCTGGGAGAGCACAAGAGACCCAGTACTTC. Translation: CASSPGRAQETQYF. This chain connects TRBV7-2 to TRBJ2-5; tentatively, D is TRBD2 (5 bases). Germline V gene data show CDR1 as SGHTA and CDR2 as FQGNSA. The CDR3 length is 14 residues. Trimming left V 5 bases short and J 2 bases short, with 12 bases between.

The V gene is TRBV7-3, the J gene TRBJ2-7, with TRBD1 as a possible D gene (6 bases). This CDR3 has 13 amino acids. V lost 5 bases to trimming and J lost 3 bases, with 11 bases between them. In germline, CDR1 is SGHTA, CDR2 FQGTGA. The CDR3 region is CASSPTDSYEQYF. The CDR3 DNA is TGTGCCAGCAGCCCTACGGACAGCTACGAGCAGTACTTC. Supplemented by reference TRBV7-3 and TRBJ2-7, the full variable domain reads GAGVSQTPSNKVTEKGKYVELRCDPISGHTALYWYRQSLGQGPEFLIYFQGTGAADDSGLPNDRFFAVRPEGSVSTLKIQRTERGDSAVYLCASSPTDSYEQYFGPGTRLTVT.

Regarding this clone: Within the sample, other DNA sequences also encode this same CDR3. The chain combines TRBV18 with TRBJ1-1; possibly TRBD1 for D (6 bases). The length of the CDR3 is 13 residues. Trimming stripped 3 bases from V and 1 base from J, with 6 bases between. From germline, CDR1 is KGHSH and CDR2 LQKENI. In DNA form, the CDR3 reads TGTGCCAGCTCACCGGGACAGAACACTGAAGCTTTCTTT. It codes for CASSPGQNTEAFF.

The chain employs TRBV7-3 and TRBJ2-1, with 7 bases aligning to TRBD2. Losses at the gene ends were 3 bases for V and 3 bases for J; bases not matched to a gene: 8. The CDR3 is 16 residues long. CDR1 and CDR2 (germline): SGHTA, FQGTGA. The CDR3 coding sequence is TGTGCCAGCAGCTTTCAGAGCGGGACGAACTACAATGAGCAGTTCTTC. Residues: CASSFQSGTNYNEQFF.

This clone appeared a single time. The chain recombines TRBV19 with TRBJ1-1; D is unresolved. Germline loops: CDR1 LNHDA, CDR2 SQIVND (reference sequence). V gave up 10 bases and J gave up 3 bases, with 15 bases separating them. The CDR3 length is 13 residues. CDR3 sequence (DNA): TGTGCCACCCAGGACCGGCTGGACACTGAAGCTTTCTTT. Encoded protein: CATQDRLDTEAFF. Full variable domain (remainder filled in from reference TRBV19 and TRBJ1-1): DGGITQSPKYLFRKEGQNVTLSCEQNLNHDAMYWYRQDPGQGLRLIYYSQIVNDFQKGDIAEGYSVSREKKESFPLTVTSAQKNPTAFYLCATQDRLDTEAFFGQGTRLTVV.

This clone was detected only a few times. The chain has TRBV19 and TRBJ1-2; D ambiguous. This CDR3 has 11 residues. Trimming removed 3 bases from V and 5 bases from J, with 4 bases in between. The germline CDR1 and CDR2 sequences are LNHDA and SQIVND (reference sequence). The chain's CDR3 is CASSIAYGYTF. CDR3 in DNA: TGTGCCAGTAGTATCGCATATGGCTACACCTTC.

This chain uses TRBV28 with TRBJ2-1; D uncertain. CDR3 length: 15 residues. Trimming removed 6 bases from V and 0 bases from J, with 12 bases in between. The germline CDR1 and CDR2 sequences are MDHEN and SYDVKM. CDR3 bases: TGTGCCAGCAGCCTATTGGACGGCTCCTACAATGAGCAGTTCTTC. As protein: CASSLLDGSYNEQFF. Full variable domain (missing parts from reference TRBV28 and TRBJ2-1): DVKVTQSSRYLVKRTGEKVFLECVQDMDHENMFWYRQDPGLGLRLIYFSYDVKMKEKGDIPEGYSVSREKKERFSLILESASTNQTSMYLCASSLLDGSYNEQFFGPGTRLTVL.

This clone was seen once. A far bigger clonotype differs at one base, so this is likely a read error. Since the CDR3 does not end with the conserved phenylalanine or tryptophan, this likely comes from a read error. The chain joins TRBV27 to TRBJ2-7; 13 bases fit TRBD2. Germline-derived CDR1 and CDR2 are MNHEY and SMNVEV (reference sequence). CDR3 length: 16 amino acids. The V and J ends lost 4 bases and 7 bases, in that order; junction bases with no gene match: 10. Here the CDR3 reads CASSSKLAGGPGEQYL. The CDR3 nucleotides read TGTGCCAGCAGTTCGAAACTAGCGGGAGGGCCGGGTGAGCAGTACCTC.

The genes are TRBV14 and TRBJ2-7; D uncertain. V lost 4 bases, J lost 0 bases, and 1 base lay in between. CDR1 is SGHDN and CDR2 is FVKESK in the germline V gene. CDR3 length: 11 amino acids. DNA for the CDR3: TGTGCCAGCAGCCTCTCCTACGAGCAGTACTTC. Translating it yields CASSLSYEQYF.

The chain employs TRBV29-1 and TRBJ2-3; D is perhaps TRBD2 (5 bases). This CDR3 is 12 amino acids long. V lost 2 bases and J lost 5, with 8 bases in between. Germline loops: CDR1 SQVTM, CDR2 ANQGSEA. The CDR3 DNA reads as TGCAGCGTTGAACTGGCGGGAGATACGCAGTATTTT. Amino acids: CSVELAGDTQYF.

CDR3: CASSFGRGEYGYTF. The CDR3 DNA is TGTGCCAGCAGCTTTGGTAGGGGGGAATATGGCTACACCTTC. This rearrangement joins TRBV5-4 to TRBJ1-2; perhaps TRBD1 as D (6 bases). V was cut by 2 bases and J by 5 bases, with 13 bases left in between. This CDR3 comprises 14 residues. The germline V gene encodes CDR1 SGHNT and CDR2 YYREEE (reference sequence). The whole variable domain, remainder taken from reference TRBV5-4 and TRBJ1-2, is ETGVTQSPTHLIKTRGQQVTLRCSSQSGHNTVSWYQQALGQGPQFIFQYYREEENGRGNFPPRFSGLQFPNYSSELNVNALELDDSALYLCASSFGRGEYGYTFGSGTRLTVV.

The CDR3 reads CASSVSGTEFYGYTF. CDR3 nucleotides: TGTGCCAGCAGCGTGTCCGGGACAGAATTCTATGGCTACACCTTC. The chain has TRBV11-1 and TRBJ1-2; 7 bases fit TRBD1. The CDR3 consists of 15 residues. Looked up from germline, CDR1 is SGHAT and CDR2 is FQDESV (reference sequence). With V trimmed by 5 bases and J by 4 bases, 10 bases remained unmatched.

With regard to this clone: The same CDR3 is also encoded by other DNA sequences in this sample. The chain combines TRBV6-5 with TRBJ1-5, with D uncertain. V lost 5 bases, J lost 6 bases, and 11 bases lay in between. CDR3 length: 13 amino acids. CDR1 and CDR2 from the germline V gene are MNHEY and SVGAGI. CDR3 protein: CASSTGGGQPQHF. The CDR3 DNA sequence: TGTGCCAGCAGTACCGGAGGAGGTCAGCCCCAGCATTTT.

This clone was seen a few times. The V and J genes are TRBV21-1 and TRBJ2-2; the table's D call TRBD2 went unverified against the DNA. TRBV21-1 is described as a pseudogene. CDR3 length equals 17 residues. The CDR3 here is CASSARLAGGTTGELFF. The CDR3 DNA sequence: TGTGCCAGCAGCGCCCGACTAGCGGGAGGCACCACCGGGGAGCTGTTTTTT.

The chain has TRBV5-1 and TRBJ1-4; 7 bases are shared with TRBD1. CDR1 and CDR2 from the germline V gene are SGHRS and YFSETQ. V was clipped by 0 bases and J by 2 bases; unmatched bases: 1. There are 15 residues in the CDR3. CDR3 sequence: CASSLETGTNEKLFF. For the CDR3, the DNA is TGCGCCAGCAGCTTGGAGACAGGGACTAATGAAAAACTGTTTTTT.

The sample holds one count of this clone. The same CDR3 can be traced to other DNA sequences in this sample. The chain has TRBV18 and TRBJ1-5; perhaps TRBD1 as D (6 bases). V shed 3 bases and J shed 2 bases, with 8 bases lying between them. CDR3 size: 14 residues. The germline V gene encodes CDR1 KGHSH and CDR2 LQKENI. CDR3 DNA: TGTGCCAGCTCACCCGCAGGGGGCAATCAGCCCCAGCATTTT. As protein: CASSPAGGNQPQHF.

The chain couples TRBV9 to TRBJ2-3; D is possibly TRBD2 (5 bases). The CDR3 extends over 16 amino acids. Germline values: CDR1 SGDLS, CDR2 YYNGEE. V lost 1 base, J lost 2 bases, and 14 bases lay in between. The CDR3 coding sequence is TGTGCCAGCAGCGTACTCAGCGGTCTCACCACAGATACGCAGTATTTT. Encoded protein: CASSVLSGLTTDTQYF.

This clone came up many times. The gene calls are TRBV6-4 and TRBJ2-1; 9 bases fit TRBD2. Germline V gene data show CDR1 as MRHNA and CDR2 as SNTAGT. J lost 4 bases, V lost 4 bases, and 8 bases had no gene match. The CDR3 is 16 residues long. The DNA of the CDR3 is TGTGCCAGCAGTGGCAAGGCTAGCGGGGATTACAATGAGCAGTTCTTC. Amino acid sequence: CASSGKASGDYNEQFF.

This chain uses TRBV19 with TRBJ2-1, with 9 bases fitting TRBD1. The CDR3 totals 14 residues. V shed 6 bases, J shed 5 bases, and the junction held 5 bases outside the gene matches. The germline CDR1 and CDR2 sequences are LNHDA and SQIVND (reference sequence). CDR3 amino acids: CASRGQGADNEQFF. As DNA, the CDR3 is TGTGCCAGTAGGGGACAGGGCGCCGACAATGAGCAGTTCTTC.